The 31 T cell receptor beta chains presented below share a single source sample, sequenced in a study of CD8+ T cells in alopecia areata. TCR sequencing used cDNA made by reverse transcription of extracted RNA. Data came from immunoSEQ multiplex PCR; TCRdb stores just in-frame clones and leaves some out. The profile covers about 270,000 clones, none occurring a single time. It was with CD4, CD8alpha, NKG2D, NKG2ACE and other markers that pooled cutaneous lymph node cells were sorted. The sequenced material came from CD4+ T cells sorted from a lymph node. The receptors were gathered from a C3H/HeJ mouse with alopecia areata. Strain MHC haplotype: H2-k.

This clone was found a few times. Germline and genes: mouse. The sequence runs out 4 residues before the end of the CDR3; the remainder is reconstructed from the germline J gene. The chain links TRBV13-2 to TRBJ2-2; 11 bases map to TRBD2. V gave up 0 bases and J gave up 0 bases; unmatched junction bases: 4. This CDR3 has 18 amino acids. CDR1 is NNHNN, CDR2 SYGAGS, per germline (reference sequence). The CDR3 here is CASGDVPGLGANTGQLYF. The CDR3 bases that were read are TGTGCCAGCGGTGATGTCCCGGGACTGGGGGCAAACACCGGG.

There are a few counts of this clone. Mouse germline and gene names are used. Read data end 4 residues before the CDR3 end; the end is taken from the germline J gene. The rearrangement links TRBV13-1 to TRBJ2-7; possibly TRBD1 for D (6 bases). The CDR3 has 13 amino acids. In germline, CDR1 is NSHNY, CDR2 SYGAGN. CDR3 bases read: TGTGCCAGCAGTGGCCGGGACAAATAT. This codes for CASSGRDKY. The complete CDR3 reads CASSGRDKYEQYF.

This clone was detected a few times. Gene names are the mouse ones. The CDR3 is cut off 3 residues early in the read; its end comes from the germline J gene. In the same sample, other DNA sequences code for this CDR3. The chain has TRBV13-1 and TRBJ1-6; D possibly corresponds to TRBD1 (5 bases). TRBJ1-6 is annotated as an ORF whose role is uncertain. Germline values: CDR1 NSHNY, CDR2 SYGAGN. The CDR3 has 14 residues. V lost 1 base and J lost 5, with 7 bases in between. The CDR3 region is CASSDWGDNSPLYF. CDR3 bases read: TGTGCCAGCAGTGATTGGGGGGATAATTCGCCC.

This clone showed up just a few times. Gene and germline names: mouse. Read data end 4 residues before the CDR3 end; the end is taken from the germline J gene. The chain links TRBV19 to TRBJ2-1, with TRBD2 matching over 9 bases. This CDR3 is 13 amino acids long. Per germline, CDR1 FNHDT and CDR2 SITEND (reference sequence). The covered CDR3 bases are TGTGCCAGCAGTATCGACTGGGGGGCT. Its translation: CASSIDWGA. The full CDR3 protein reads CASSIDWGAEQFF.

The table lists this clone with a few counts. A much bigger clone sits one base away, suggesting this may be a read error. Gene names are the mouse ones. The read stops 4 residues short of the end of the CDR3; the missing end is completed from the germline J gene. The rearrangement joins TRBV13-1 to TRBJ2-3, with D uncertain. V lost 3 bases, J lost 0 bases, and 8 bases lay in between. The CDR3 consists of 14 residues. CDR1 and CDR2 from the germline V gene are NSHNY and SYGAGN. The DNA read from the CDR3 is TGTGCCAGCAGTGTGACAACTAGTGCAGAA. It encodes CASSVTTSAE. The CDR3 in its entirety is CASSVTTSAETLYF.

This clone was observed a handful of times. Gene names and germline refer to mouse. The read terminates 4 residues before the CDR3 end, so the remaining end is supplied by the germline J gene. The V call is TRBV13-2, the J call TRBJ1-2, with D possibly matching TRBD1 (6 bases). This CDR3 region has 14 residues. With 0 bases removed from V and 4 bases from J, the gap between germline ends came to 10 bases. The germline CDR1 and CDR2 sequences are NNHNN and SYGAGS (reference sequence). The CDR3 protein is CASGDAGEGSDYTF. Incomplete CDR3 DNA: TGTGCCAGCGGTGATGCAGGGGAGGGCTCC.

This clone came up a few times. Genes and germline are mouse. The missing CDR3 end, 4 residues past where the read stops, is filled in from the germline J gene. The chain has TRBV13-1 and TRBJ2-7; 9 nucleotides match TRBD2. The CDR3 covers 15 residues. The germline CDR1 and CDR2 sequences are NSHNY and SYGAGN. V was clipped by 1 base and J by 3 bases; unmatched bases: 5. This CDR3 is CASSDPRLGDYEQYF. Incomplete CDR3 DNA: TGTGCCAGCAGTGATCCCCGACTGGGGGACTAT.

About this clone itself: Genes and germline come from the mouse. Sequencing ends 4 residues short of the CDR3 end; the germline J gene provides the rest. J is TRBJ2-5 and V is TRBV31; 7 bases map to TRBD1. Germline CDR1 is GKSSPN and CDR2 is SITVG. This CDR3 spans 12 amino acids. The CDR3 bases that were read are TGTGCCTGGAGTCAGACAGGGGAC. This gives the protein CAWSQTGD. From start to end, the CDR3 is CAWSQTGDTQYF. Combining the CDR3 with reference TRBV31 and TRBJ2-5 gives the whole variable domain AQTIHQWPVAEIKAVGSPLSLGCTIKGKSSPNLYWYWQATGGTLQQLFYSITVGQVESVVQLNLSASRPKDDQFILSTEKLLLSHSGFYLCAWSQTGDTQYFGPGTRLLVL.

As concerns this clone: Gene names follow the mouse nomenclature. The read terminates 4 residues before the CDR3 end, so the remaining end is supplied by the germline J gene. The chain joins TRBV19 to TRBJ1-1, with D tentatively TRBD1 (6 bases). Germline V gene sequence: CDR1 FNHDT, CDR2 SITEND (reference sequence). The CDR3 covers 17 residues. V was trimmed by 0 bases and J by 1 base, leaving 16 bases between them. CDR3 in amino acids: CASSIARGGRRNTEVFF. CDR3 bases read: TGTGCCAGCAGTATAGCTCGGGGGGGCAGGAGAAACACA.

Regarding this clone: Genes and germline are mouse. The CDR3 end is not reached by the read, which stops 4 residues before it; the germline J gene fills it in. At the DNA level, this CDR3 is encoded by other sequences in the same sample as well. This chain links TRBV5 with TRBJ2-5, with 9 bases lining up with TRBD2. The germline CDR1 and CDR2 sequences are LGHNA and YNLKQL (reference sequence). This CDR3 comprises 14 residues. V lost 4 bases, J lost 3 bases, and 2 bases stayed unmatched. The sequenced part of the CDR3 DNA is TGTGCCAGCAGCCCCGGGACTGGGCAAGAC. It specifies CASSPGTGQD. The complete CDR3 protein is CASSPGTGQDTQYF.

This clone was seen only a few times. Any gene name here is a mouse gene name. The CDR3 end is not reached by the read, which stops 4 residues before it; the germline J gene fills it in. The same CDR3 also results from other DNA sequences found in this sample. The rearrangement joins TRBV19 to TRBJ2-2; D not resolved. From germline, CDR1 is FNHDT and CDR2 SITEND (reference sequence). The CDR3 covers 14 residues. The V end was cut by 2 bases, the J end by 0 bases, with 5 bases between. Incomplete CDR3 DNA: TGTGCCAGCAGTATTACAACAAACACCGGG. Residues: CASSITTNTG. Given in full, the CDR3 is CASSITTNTGQLYF.

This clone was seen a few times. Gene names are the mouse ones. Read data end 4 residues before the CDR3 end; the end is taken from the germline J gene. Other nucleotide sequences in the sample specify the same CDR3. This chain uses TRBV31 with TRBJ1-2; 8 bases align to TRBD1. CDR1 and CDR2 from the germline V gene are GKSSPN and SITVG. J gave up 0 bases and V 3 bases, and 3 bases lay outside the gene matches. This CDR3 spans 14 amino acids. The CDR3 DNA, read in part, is TGTGCCTGGAGAGGACAGGGTGCAAACTCC. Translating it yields CAWRGQGANS. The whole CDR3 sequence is CAWRGQGANSDYTF. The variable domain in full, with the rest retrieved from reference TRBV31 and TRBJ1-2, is AQTIHQWPVAEIKAVGSPLSLGCTIKGKSSPNLYWYWQATGGTLQQLFYSITVGQVESVVQLNLSASRPKDDQFILSTEKLLLSHSGFYLCAWRGQGANSDYTFGSGTRLLVI.

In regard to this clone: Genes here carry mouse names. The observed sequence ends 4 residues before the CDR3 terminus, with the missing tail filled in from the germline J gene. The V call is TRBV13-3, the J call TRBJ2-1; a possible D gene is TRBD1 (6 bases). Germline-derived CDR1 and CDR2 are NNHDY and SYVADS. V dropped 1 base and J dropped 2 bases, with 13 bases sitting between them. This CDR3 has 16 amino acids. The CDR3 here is CASSDKETGHYAEQFF. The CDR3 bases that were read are TGTGCCAGCAGTGATAAGGAGACAGGACACTATGCT.

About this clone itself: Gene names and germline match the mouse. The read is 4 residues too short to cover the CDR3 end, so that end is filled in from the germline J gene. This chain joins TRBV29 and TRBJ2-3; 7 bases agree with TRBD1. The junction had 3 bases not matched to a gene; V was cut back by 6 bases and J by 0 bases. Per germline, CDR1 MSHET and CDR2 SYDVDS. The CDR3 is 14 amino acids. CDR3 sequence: CASSPTGSAETLYF. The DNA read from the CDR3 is TGTGCTAGCAGCCCGACAGGGAGTGCAGAA.

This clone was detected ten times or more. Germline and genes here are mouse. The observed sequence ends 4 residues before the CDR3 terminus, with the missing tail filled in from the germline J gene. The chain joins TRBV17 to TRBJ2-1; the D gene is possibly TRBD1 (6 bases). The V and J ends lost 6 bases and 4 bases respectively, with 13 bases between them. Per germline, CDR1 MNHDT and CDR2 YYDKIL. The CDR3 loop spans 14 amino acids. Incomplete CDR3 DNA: TGTGCTAGCAGCAACCGGGACAATTATGCT. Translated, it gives CASSNRDNYA. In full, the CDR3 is CASSNRDNYAEQFF.

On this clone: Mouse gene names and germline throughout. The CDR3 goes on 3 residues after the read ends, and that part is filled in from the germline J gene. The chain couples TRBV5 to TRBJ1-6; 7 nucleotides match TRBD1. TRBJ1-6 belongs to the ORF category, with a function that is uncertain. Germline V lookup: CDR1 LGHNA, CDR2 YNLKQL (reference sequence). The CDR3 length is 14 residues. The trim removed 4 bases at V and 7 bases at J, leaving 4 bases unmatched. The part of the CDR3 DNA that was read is TGTGCCAGCAGCCCACAGGGGAGGAATTCGCCC. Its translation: CASSPQGRNSP. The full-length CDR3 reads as CASSPQGRNSPLYF.

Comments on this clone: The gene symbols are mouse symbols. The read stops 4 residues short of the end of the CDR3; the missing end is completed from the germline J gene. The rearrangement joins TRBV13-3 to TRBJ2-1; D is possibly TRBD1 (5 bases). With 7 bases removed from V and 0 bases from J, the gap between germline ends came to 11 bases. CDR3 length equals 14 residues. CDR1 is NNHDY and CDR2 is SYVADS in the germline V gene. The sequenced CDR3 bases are TGTGCCAGCCAAAGGACAAATAACTATGCT. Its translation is CASQRTNNYA. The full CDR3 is CASQRTNNYAEQFF.

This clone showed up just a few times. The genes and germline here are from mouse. The CDR3 sequence is CASTPLREGAETLYF. The DNA read from the CDR3 is TGTGCCAGCACCCCCCTCAGGGAGGGTGCAGAA. The chain links TRBV19 to TRBJ2-3, with D possibly TRBD1 on 5 matching bases. The read gets to within 4 residues of the CDR3 end, and the germline J gene fills in the rest. V lost 6 bases and J 1 base, leaving 15 bases between the germline ends. Germline V gene sequence: CDR1 FNHDT, CDR2 SITEND (reference sequence). The CDR3 has 15 amino acids.

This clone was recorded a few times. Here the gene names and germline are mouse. The CDR3 sequence is CASSGGTVQNTLYF. CDR3 DNA, as far as it was read: TGTGCCAGCAGTGGTGGGACAGTTCAAAAC. J is TRBJ2-4 and V is TRBV13-1; 7 bases are a match to TRBD1. The read falls 4 residues short of the CDR3 end, and the missing part is taken from the germline J gene. The V segment lost 3 bases and the J segment 2 bases; nucleotides outside the gene matches: 3. Germline CDR1 reads NSHNY; CDR2 reads SYGAGN. This CDR3 comprises 14 residues.

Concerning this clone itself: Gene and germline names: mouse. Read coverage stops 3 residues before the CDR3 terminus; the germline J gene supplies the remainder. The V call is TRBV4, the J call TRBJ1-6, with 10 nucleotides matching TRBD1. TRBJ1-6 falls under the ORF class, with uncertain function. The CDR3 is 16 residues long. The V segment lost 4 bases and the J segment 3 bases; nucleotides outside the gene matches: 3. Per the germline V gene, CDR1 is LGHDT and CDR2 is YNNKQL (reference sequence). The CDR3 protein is CASSFRDRGYNSPLYF. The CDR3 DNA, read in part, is TGTGCCAGCAGCTTCCGGGACAGGGGCTATAATTCGCCC.

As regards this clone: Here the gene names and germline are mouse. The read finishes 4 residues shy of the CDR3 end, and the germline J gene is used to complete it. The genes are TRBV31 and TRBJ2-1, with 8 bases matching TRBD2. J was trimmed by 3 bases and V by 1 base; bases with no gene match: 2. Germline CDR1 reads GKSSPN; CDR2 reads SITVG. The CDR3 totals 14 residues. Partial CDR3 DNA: TGTGCCTGGAGTCCTGGGGGGTTCTATGCT. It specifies CAWSPGGFYA. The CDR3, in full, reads CAWSPGGFYAEQFF.

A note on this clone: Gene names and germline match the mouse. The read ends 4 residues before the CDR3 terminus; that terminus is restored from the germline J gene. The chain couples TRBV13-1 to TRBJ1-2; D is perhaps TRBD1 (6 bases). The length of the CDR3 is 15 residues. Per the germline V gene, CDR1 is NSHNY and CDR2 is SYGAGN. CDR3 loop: CASSDAWGARSDYTF. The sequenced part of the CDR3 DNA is TGTGCCAGCAGTGATGCCTGGGGGGCACGGTCC.

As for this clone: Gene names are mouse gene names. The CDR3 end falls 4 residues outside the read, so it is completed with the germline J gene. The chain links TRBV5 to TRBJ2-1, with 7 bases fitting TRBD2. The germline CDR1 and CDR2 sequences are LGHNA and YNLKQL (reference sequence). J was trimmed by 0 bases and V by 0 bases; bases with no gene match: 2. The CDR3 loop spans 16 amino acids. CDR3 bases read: TGTGCCAGCAGCCAAGAACGGGGGGGTAACTATGCT. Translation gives CASSQERGGNYA. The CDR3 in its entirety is CASSQERGGNYAEQFF.

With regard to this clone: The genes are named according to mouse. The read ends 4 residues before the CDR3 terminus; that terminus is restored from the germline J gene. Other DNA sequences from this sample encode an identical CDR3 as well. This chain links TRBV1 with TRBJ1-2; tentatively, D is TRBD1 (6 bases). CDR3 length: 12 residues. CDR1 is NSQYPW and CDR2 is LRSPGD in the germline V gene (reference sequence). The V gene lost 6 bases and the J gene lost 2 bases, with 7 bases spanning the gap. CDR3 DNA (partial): TGCACCTGCAGCACAGGGAACTCC. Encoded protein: CTCSTGNS. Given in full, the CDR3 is CTCSTGNSDYTF.

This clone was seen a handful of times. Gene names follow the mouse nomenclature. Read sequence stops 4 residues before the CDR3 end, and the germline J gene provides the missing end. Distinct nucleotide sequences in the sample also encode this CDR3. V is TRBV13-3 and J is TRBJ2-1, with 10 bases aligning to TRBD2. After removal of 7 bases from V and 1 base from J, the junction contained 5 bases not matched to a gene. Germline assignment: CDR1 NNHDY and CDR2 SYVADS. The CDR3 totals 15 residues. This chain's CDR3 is CASSRLGGNYAEQFF. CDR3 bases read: TGTGCCAGCTCAAGACTGGGGGGAAACTATGCT.

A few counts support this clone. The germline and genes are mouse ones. The CDR3 bases that were read are TGTGCCAGCAGTGATGTCGGGACAGGGTACACA. Translating it yields CASSDVGTGYT. The whole CDR3 is CASSDVGTGYTEVFF. This sequence joins TRBV13-3 and TRBJ1-1; 9 bases align to TRBD1. The read finishes 4 residues shy of the CDR3 end, and the germline J gene is used to complete it. Germline assignment: CDR1 NNHDY and CDR2 SYVADS. V was pared by 0 bases and J by 3 bases, with 3 bases of the junction left unmatched. The CDR3 contains 15 residues.

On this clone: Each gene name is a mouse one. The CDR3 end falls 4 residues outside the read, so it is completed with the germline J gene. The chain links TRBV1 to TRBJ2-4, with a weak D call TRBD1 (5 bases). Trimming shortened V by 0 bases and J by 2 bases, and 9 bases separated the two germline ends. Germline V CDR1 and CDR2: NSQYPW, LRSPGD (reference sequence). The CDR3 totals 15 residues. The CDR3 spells CTCSADLQVQNTLYF. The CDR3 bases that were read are TGCACCTGCAGTGCAGATTTACAGGTTCAAAAC.

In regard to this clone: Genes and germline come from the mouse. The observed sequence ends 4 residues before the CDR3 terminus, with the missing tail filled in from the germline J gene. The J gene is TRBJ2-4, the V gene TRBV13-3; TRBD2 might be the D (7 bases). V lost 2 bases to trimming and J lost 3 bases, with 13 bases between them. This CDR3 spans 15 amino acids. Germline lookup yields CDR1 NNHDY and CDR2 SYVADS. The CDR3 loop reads CASSDGGPGQNTLYF. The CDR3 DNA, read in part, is TGTGCCAGCAGTGACGGGGGGCCGGGACAAAAC.

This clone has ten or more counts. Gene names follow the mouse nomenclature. The sequenced part of the CDR3 DNA is TGTGCTAGCACCGTCGGACAGGGGGCGGAC. Translating gives CASTVGQGAD. The entire CDR3 reads CASTVGQGADDYTF. The chain carries TRBV17 and TRBJ1-2; 11 bases line up with TRBD1. Read coverage stops 4 residues before the CDR3 terminus; the germline J gene supplies the remainder. This CDR3 is built from 14 residues. Per the germline V gene, CDR1 is MNHDT and CDR2 is YYDKIL.

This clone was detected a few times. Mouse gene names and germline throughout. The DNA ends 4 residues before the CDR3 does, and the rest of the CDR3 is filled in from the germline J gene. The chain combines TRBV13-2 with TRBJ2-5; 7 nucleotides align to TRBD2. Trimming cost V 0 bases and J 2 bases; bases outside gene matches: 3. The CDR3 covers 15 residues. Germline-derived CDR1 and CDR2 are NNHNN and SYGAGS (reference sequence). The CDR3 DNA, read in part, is TGTGCCAGCGGTGATGGACTGGGCCTCCAAGAC. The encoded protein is CASGDGLGLQD. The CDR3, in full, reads CASGDGLGLQDTQYF.

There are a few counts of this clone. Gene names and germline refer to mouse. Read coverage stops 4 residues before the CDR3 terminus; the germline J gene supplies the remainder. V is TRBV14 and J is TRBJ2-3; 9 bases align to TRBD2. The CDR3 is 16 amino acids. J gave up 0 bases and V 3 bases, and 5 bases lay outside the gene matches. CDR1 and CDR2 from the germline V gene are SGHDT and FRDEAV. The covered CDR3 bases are TGTGCCAGCAGTTACGACTGGGGGTCTAGTGCAGAA. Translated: CASSYDWGSSAE. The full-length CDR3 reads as CASSYDWGSSAETLYF.